This TCR beta chain was sequenced during a study of blood T cell repertoires in COVID-19. Study-wide context: Both acute and convalescent COVID-19 samples were obtained from the United States, Italy and Spain. T cells, B-cell-depleted T cells, or PBMCs provided the cDNA or gDNA that served as material.

The CDR3 is made up of 11 amino acids. CDR1 and CDR2 from the germline V gene are SQVTM and ANQGSEA. This clone occurred many times. As originally analysed: Reference gene primer amplification gave estimated nucleated cell counts. Sequencing used immunoSEQ multiplex PCR; TCRdb keeps in-frame clones, though not all of them. V and J calls plus clone size are reproduced from that table; the DNA served to infer D and trimming. The sample yields some 110,000 clones, about 89% seen once. This chain uses TRBV29-1 with TRBJ2-1; 7 bases are a match to TRBD2. This receptor was identified in a middle-aged man with acute or convalescent COVID-19. Material for sequencing was peripheral blood. Here the CDR3 reads CRVGGGNEQFF. The CDR3, as DNA: TGCAGGGTAGGCGGGGGCAATGAGCAGTTCTTC.